This T cell receptor (beta chain) appears in the sequencing data of a study of regulatory T cells in long-lasting Graves disease. Time point denoted: newly diagnosed GD, antithyroid drugs for less than 3 months. TCR sequences were obtained from RNA taken from PBMCs. With 5 bases removed from V and 6 bases from J, the gap between germline ends came to 13 bases. The CDR3 is made up of 14 amino acids. Combining iRepertoire HTBI primers with Arm-PCR of CDR3 regions, the authors built TCR beta libraries. MiXCR, applied by TCRdb to the multiplex PCR reads, yields one record per CDR3 protein. The sample has around 400,000 distinct CDR3 sequences; approximately 15% are singletons. These data were also filed under a second study, of T cells in Graves' hyperthyroidism and ophthalmopathy.

The TCR sequence derives from a woman between 35 and 50 years old with Graves disease. This material consisted of peripheral blood mononuclear cells (PBMCs), taken at new diagnosis, from a patient treated with antithyroid drugs. The J gene is TRBJ2-2, the V gene TRBV12-3 or TRBV12-4, with D perhaps TRBD1 (6 bases). The CDR3 region has the DNA TGTGCCAGCAGTCCTCACAGGGTCCCCGGGGAGCTGTTTTTT. Residues: CASSPHRVPGELFF.